Listed below are T cell receptor beta chains from one sample, sequenced in a study of identical twins. TCRdb passed the 5' RACE reads through MiXCR, listing each CDR3 protein once. The sample gives roughly 710,000 distinct CDR3 sequences, around 6.1% of which show up once; roughly 2% is in the top ten. The specimen sequenced was naive T cells sorted from blood. The origin of the receptors is a man aged 18-30 years in good health. Each CDR3 is given with its conserved first and last residue. The D gene is left open where the match is weak. Clone size is shown for a subset of rows, as once, few, many or a class of expanded clone.

j_gene,len,d_gene,v_gene,abundance,CDR3aa,CDR3nt
TRBJ2-5,14,TRBD2,TRBV6-1,NA,CASRAPGREQTQYF,TGTGCCAGCAGGGCCCCTGGGAGGGAACAGACCCAGTACTTC
TRBJ2-1,15,TRBD2,TRBV24-1,NA,CATSDPSGSGNEQFF,TGTGCCACCAGTGACCCTAGCGGGAGTGGAAATGAGCAGTTCTTC
TRBJ1-5,15,NA,TRBV28,many,CASSSPSGAVQPQHF,TGTGCCAGCAGTTCCCCGTCAGGGGCGGTTCAGCCCCAGCATTTT
TRBJ1-1,12,NA,TRBV20-1,many,CSALRPNTEAFF,TGCAGTGCCTTACGACCAAACACTGAAGCTTTCTTT
TRBJ2-1,14,TRBD1,TRBV12-3/TRBV12-4,few,CASSLVQGVDEQFF,TGTGCCAGCAGTTTGGTCCAGGGGGTCGATGAGCAGTTCTTC
TRBJ2-1,15,NA,TRBV12-3/TRBV12-4,many,CASSPTVNSYNEQFF,TGTGCCAGCAGTCCGACCGTCAACTCCTACAATGAGCAGTTCTTC
TRBJ2-5,14,NA,TRBV28,many,CASSFVAGQETQYF,TGTGCCAGCAGTTTTGTCGCAGGACAAGAGACCCAGTACTTC
TRBJ2-1,11,NA,TRBV10-3,many,CAIKRDYEQFF,TGTGCCATTAAGAGGGATTATGAGCAGTTCTTC
TRBJ1-1,16,TRBD1,TRBV7-2,many,CASSLVGRGMNTEAFF,TGTGCCAGCAGCTTAGTCGGCAGGGGGATGAACACTGAAGCTTTCTTT
TRBJ2-7,13,NA,TRBV18,NA,CASSPRGEFEQYF,TGTGCCAGCTCACCACGGGGGGAGTTCGAGCAGTACTTC
TRBJ1-2,15,NA,TRBV4-3,few,CASSRDRQNNYGYTF,TGCGCCAGCAGCCGAGACAGGCAAAACAACTATGGCTACACCTTC
TRBJ1-1,11,NA,TRBV12-3/TRBV12-4,many,CASSFRAEAFF,TGTGCCAGCAGTTTCAGAGCAGAAGCTTTCTTT
TRBJ2-7,14,NA,TRBV18,few,CASSAGTSFYEQYF,TGTGCCAGCTCCGCTGGGACTTCCTTCTACGAGCAGTACTTC
TRBJ2-3,13,TRBD2,TRBV20-1,many,CSGGSPSTDTQYF,TGCAGTGGCGGGAGCCCCAGCACAGATACGCAGTATTTT
TRBJ2-7,12,NA,TRBV28,many,CASSSDRHEQYF,TGTGCCAGCAGTTCCGACAGGCACGAGCAGTACTTC
TRBJ2-5,14,NA,TRBV5-1,NA,CASRERPDQETQYF,TGCGCCAGCAGGGAGCGTCCAGACCAAGAGACCCAGTACTTC
TRBJ2-5,15,TRBD1,TRBV5-1,NA,CASSQLQGRQETQYF,TGCGCCAGCAGCCAATTACAGGGGCGGCAAGAGACCCAGTACTTC
TRBJ2-3,17,TRBD2,TRBV5-1,many,CASSSPPGTSGTHTQYF,TGCGCCAGCAGCTCCCCCCCCGGGACTAGCGGGACCCATACGCAGTATTTT
TRBJ2-7,15,TRBD1,TRBV7-2,NA,CASSMTGTGPYEQYF,TGTGCCAGCAGCATGACAGGGACCGGGCCTTACGAGCAGTACTTC
TRBJ2-1,12,NA,TRBV10-3,many,CAISESYNEQFF,TGTGCCATCAGTGAGTCTTACAATGAGCAGTTCTTC
TRBJ2-3,13,NA,TRBV29-1,NA,CSVDRGVTDTQYF,TGCAGCGTTGATAGGGGGGTGACAGATACGCAGTATTTT
TRBJ2-3,16,TRBD2,TRBV27,many,CASSPGTSASTDTQYF,TGTGCCAGCAGTCCAGGGACTAGCGCTAGCACAGATACGCAGTATTTT
TRBJ1-1,14,TRBD1,TRBV12-3/TRBV12-4,few,CASRGQGADTEAFF,TGTGCCAGCAGGGGACAGGGGGCAGATACTGAAGCTTTCTTT
TRBJ1-5,14,NA,TRBV15,few,CATSSIDSNQPQHF,TGTGCCACCAGCAGCATAGACAGTAATCAGCCCCAGCATTTT
TRBJ2-3,12,NA,TRBV9,few,CASSETSWAQYF,TGTGCCAGCAGCGAGACCTCGTGGGCGCAGTATTTT
TRBJ2-1,12,NA,TRBV6-2/TRBV6-3,many,CASSYQNNEQFF,TGTGCCAGCAGTTATCAAAACAATGAGCAGTTCTTC
TRBJ1-1,15,NA,TRBV6-5,few,CASSYTVVMNTEAFF,TGTGCCAGCAGTTACACCGTGGTCATGAACACTGAAGCTTTCTTT
TRBJ2-2,17,TRBD2,TRBV27,NA,CASRGLAGGIDTGELFF,TGTGCCAGCAGAGGACTAGCGGGAGGTATTGACACCGGGGAGCTGTTTTTT
TRBJ2-5,15,NA,TRBV4-2,few,CASSQEAGEEETQYF,TGTGCCAGCAGCCAAGAAGCAGGGGAGGAAGAGACCCAGTACTTC
TRBJ2-7,16,NA,TRBV12-3/TRBV12-4,many,CASSSFGVIENYEQYF,TGTGCCAGCAGTTCCTTCGGTGTGATCGAGAACTACGAGCAGTACTTC
TRBJ1-4,14,NA,TRBV29-1,many,CSVSPGPPREKLFF,TGCAGCGTCTCTCCGGGCCCCCCTAGGGAAAAACTGTTTTTT
TRBJ2-6,17,NA,TRBV24-1,NA,CATSDKGARPGANVLTF,TGTGCCACCAGTGATAAAGGGGCGAGACCTGGGGCCAACGTCCTGACTTTC
TRBJ2-3,15,NA,TRBV7-8,many,CASSPRSFSTDTQYF,TGTGCCAGCAGCCCTAGGAGCTTTTCCACAGATACGCAGTATTTT
TRBJ2-7,14,TRBD2,TRBV6-4,NA,CASSDWGGVHEQYF,TGTGCCAGCAGTGACTGGGGGGGGGTCCACGAGCAGTACTTC
TRBJ2-1,14,NA,TRBV12-3/TRBV12-4,many,CASSFGELGNEQFF,TGTGCCAGCAGTTTCGGGGAGTTGGGCAATGAGCAGTTCTTC
TRBJ2-3,12,NA,TRBV7-9,NA,CASSSDWDTQYF,TGTGCCAGCAGCTCGGACTGGGATACGCAGTATTTT
TRBJ2-2,15,TRBD1,TRBV5-1,NA,CASSIGQGVTGELFF,TGCGCCAGCTCTATCGGACAGGGAGTAACCGGGGAGCTGTTTTTT
TRBJ1-1,17,NA,TRBV5-1,few,CASSSPLNTGGGTEAFF,TGCGCCAGCAGCTCTCCCCTCAACACGGGGGGCGGCACTGAAGCTTTCTTT
TRBJ2-5,14,NA,TRBV5-1,NA,CASNLDRVQETQYF,TGCGCCAGCAACTTGGACAGAGTACAAGAGACCCAGTACTTC
TRBJ2-5,13,NA,TRBV21-1,few,CASSNKIIETQYF,TGTGCCAGCAGCAACAAGATAATAGAGACCCAGTACTTC
TRBJ1-1,14,NA,TRBV29-1,many,CSVTARLVNTEAFF,TGCAGCGTAACGGCGCGTTTGGTGAACACTGAAGCTTTCTTT
TRBJ1-4,16,NA,TRBV6-1,many,CASSESWTTRGEKLFF,TGTGCCAGCAGTGAATCATGGACAACAAGGGGGGAAAAACTGTTTTTT
TRBJ2-3,16,NA,TRBV5-1,many,CASSPDDGYRADTQYF,TGCGCCAGCAGTCCGGATGATGGTTATCGCGCAGATACGCAGTATTTT
TRBJ2-1,14,NA,TRBV12-3/TRBV12-4,few,CASRPGTPSNEQFF,TGTGCCAGCCGGCCAGGGACCCCCTCAAATGAGCAGTTCTTC
TRBJ2-5,14,NA,TRBV7-9,NA,CASSFYDGQETQYF,TGTGCCAGCAGCTTCTATGACGGACAAGAGACCCAGTACTTC
TRBJ2-7,14,NA,TRBV20-1,many,CSAPDSFSSYEQYF,TGCAGTGCACCGGACAGCTTTAGCTCCTACGAGCAGTACTTC
TRBJ2-2,14,NA,TRBV5-1,many,CAGSEGGNTGELFF,TGCGCCGGGTCAGAAGGGGGGAACACCGGGGAGCTGTTTTTT
TRBJ1-4,12,NA,TRBV12-3/TRBV12-4,many,CATGGDNEKLFF,TGTGCCACCGGAGGGGATAATGAAAAACTGTTTTTT
TRBJ2-1,11,NA,TRBV6-2/TRBV6-3,few,CASRWQNEQFF,TGTGCCAGCAGGTGGCAAAATGAGCAGTTCTTC
TRBJ1-4,15,TRBD1,TRBV5-1,NA,CASSETGGSIEKLFF,TGCGCCAGCAGCGAAACAGGGGGGAGTATCGAAAAACTGTTTTTT